This T cell receptor beta chain was documented in a study of identical twins. Study-wide results and limits: Partly confounded zero-insertion analyses could result from invariant MAIT and iNKT cells. Memory repertoires showed no such pattern, whereas abundant cord blood beta clonotypes carried fewer insertions. The analysis was cross-sectional rather than longitudinal within donors.

A note on this clonotype: The antigen remains unidentified.

Carrying unique molecular identifiers, the cDNA also gained a universal primer site through template switching. TCRdb redid the calling of the 5' RACE reads with MiXCR, one entry per CDR3 protein. The data show about 530,000 distinct CDR3 sequences, 20% to 25% seen once. Germline CDR1 and CDR2: SEHNR and FQNEAQ (reference sequence). V lost 1 base and J 1 base, leaving 10 bases between the germline ends. The CDR3 has 15 amino acids. This same sample was also part of a study on yellow fever vaccine responses in identical twins.

The chain recombines TRBV7-9 with TRBJ1-1, with D perhaps matching TRBD1 (6 bases). The TCR comes from a woman aged 18-35 years in good health. Sample: CD4+ T cells sorted from blood. CDR3 nucleotides: TGTGCCAGCAGCTTAGAAGGACAGCCGAACACTGAAGCTTTCTTT. It specifies CASSLEGQPNTEAFF. Using reference TRBV7-9 and TRBJ1-1 for the parts outside the CDR3, the full variable domain is DTGVSQNPRHKITKRGQNVTFRCDPISEHNRLYWYRQTLGQGPEFLTYFQNEAQLEKSRLLSDRFSAERPKGSFSTLEIQRTEQGDSAMYLCASSLEGQPNTEAFFGQGTRLTVV.